This T cell receptor (beta chain) is from a study of OX40 agonist ivuxolimab in advanced cancers. General notes on the study: Ivuxolimab, which targeted the costimulatory receptor OX40 (CD134), was an agonistic, fully human IgG2 monoclonal antibody. Intravenous ivuxolimab was administered to patients every 2 weeks at six dose levels: 0.01, 0.1, 0.3, 1.5, 3 and 10 mg/kg. Among the 50 to 55 dose-escalation patients, 19 had hepatocellular carcinoma, about 15 melanoma, 9 renal cell carcinoma and 9 head and neck cancer. The dose-escalation cohort was approximately 83% male with a mean age of about 60 years, ranging from roughly 23 to 90. Patients were allowed to have had prior anti-PD-1, anti-PD-L1 or anti-CTLA-4 therapy, and approximately 40% of the dose-escalation patients had been treated with checkpoint inhibitors. Partial responses were achieved by three dose-escalation patients, of whom one had hepatocellular carcinoma and two had cutaneous melanoma. Peripheral TCRbeta sequencing was intended to test whether TCR sequence diversity was altered and clonal T-cell expansion was caused by ivuxolimab. The paper describes the monotherapy dose-escalation part (N of about 54 patients) of the phase I trial of ivuxolimab. On the study overall, not on this receptor specifically: Low levels of normalized T-cell clonal expansion were also seen in some patients who did not respond. On average, CD8+ T cells showed more expanded clones than CD4+ T cells after ivuxolimab. In partial responders in the 0.1-3.0 mg/kg groups, normalized peripheral clonal expansion was found to be among the lowest, especially among CD8+ T cells. Which antigens the clonally expanded peripheral T cells were specific for was not determined. At doses from 0.1 to 3.0 mg/kg, clonal expansion was seen in both CD4+ and CD8+ blood T cells between baseline and week 6.

Patients with a history of autoimmune disease or receiving systemic immunosuppression were excluded from the trial. Peripheral blood for TCR sequencing was collected from all dose cohorts at baseline, on cycle 4 day 1, and on cycle 7 day 1. The samples were drawn from a first-in-human, open-label, multicenter phase I dose-escalation trial of ivuxolimab. Adults with locally advanced or metastatic melanoma, renal cell, hepatocellular, or head and neck squamous cell carcinoma were enrolled in the trial. Before TCR sequencing, CD4+ T cells and CD8+ T cells from peripheral blood were sorted into separate populations. In the case of this clone: There is no known antigen for this receptor. The input lacks base qualities; no much larger clone sits a single base away.

Genomic DNA was extracted from sorted cells for sequencing of the TCRbeta CDR3 region. TCRbeta CDR3 regions were sequenced using the immunoSEQ Assay. This is the immuneACCESS table as TCRdb keeps it, with only in-frame sequences that have V and J called. A part of the clones is gone; compared with another copy, unresolved V genes explain less than half, and the rest is unexplained. Across this sample there are about 58,000 clones, with 80% to 90% seen only once. Jointly, the top ten make up roughly 12% of the sample. The CDR3 numbers 17 residues from cysteine through phenylalanine. Only the CDR3 region is kept as DNA, spanning 51 bases read in frame from base 1. V loses 6 bases at its end and J loses 2 bases; junction bases beyond the gene matches: 8. CDR1 and CDR2 are drawn from the germline V gene: SNHLY, FYNNEI.

The input for sequencing was CD4+ or CD8+ T cells sorted from blood, taken in a trial of the OX40 agonist ivuxolimab. The rearrangement joined TRBV2 to TRBJ2-2, and 11 bases in between align with TRBD2. This sequence was found in an adult with an advanced solid tumor such as melanoma, head and neck, liver or kidney cancer. In nucleotide form, the sequence is TGTGCCAGCAGAGTGACTAGCGGGATCATTAACACCGGGGAGCTGTTTTTT. It specifies CASRVTSGIINTGELFF.